The 17 T cell receptor beta chains given below trace back to one sample, sequenced in a study of T-cell reconstitution after alpha-beta-depleted transplantation in children. The TCRbeta library was prepared with unique molecular identifiers. TCRdb analysed the PCR reads with MiXCR anew, one entry per CDR3 protein. The sample lists approximately 640,000 distinct CDR3 sequences, 16% seen once, with about 1.1% in the top ten. Material: PBMCs from the stem cell graft donor, obtained from the stem cell graft. These receptors originate from a human donor who donated a stem cell graft to a child with acute myeloid leukemia.

This clonotype came up many times. The V call is TRBV27, the J call TRBJ2-3, with D unresolved. Trimming took 2 bases from V and 4 from J, leaving 10 bases between them. The CDR3 has 14 residues. The germline V gene encodes CDR1 MNHEY and CDR2 SMNVEV (reference sequence). The CDR3 DNA follows: TGTGCCAGCAGTTTACGGTTTTCCTCAGATACGCAGTATTTT. Protein product: CASSLRFSSDTQYF.

As concerns this clonotype: This may be a read error: a much more frequent sequence differs by one nucleotide. The chain joins TRBV6-1 to TRBJ1-2; 7 bases map to TRBD1. The V gene's germline CDR1 is MNHNS and CDR2 SASEGT. The CDR3 is made up of 12 amino acids. DNA for the CDR3: TGTGCCAGCAGAGGACAGGTTTATGGCTACAACTTC. Its protein is CASRGQVYGYNF.

There are a few counts of this clonotype. V and J are TRBV6-1 and TRBJ2-3, with D possibly TRBD2 on 6 matching bases. The CDR3 totals 16 residues. Trimming left V 2 bases short and J 4 bases short, with 16 bases between. CDR1 is MNHNS and CDR2 is SASEGT in the germline V gene. CDR3 bases: TGTGCCAGCAGTGAACCACCGGGGGTTTATGCAGATACGCAGTATTTT. This gives the protein CASSEPPGVYADTQYF.

The V and J genes are TRBV30 and TRBJ2-4; D is uncertain. Germline V gene data show CDR1 as GTSNPN and CDR2 as SVGIG (reference sequence). This CDR3 is built from 11 residues. The germline V and J ends were trimmed by 0 bases and 5 bases, with 2 bases remaining between them. CDR3 DNA sequence: TGTGCCTGGAGTGTACAAAACATTCAGTACTTC. This gives the protein CAWSVQNIQYF.

This clonotype was picked up many times. The chain links TRBV6-5 to TRBJ2-2; D is unclear. CDR1 is MNHEY and CDR2 is SVGAGI in the germline V gene. The V gene lost 0 bases and the J gene lost 5 bases, with 10 bases spanning the gap. This CDR3 spans 15 amino acids. The CDR3: CASSYSRSGTGELFF. CDR3 bases: TGTGCCAGCAGTTACTCGAGATCGGGTACCGGGGAGCTGTTTTTT.

The table lists this clonotype with a few counts. The V and J genes are TRBV7-2 and TRBJ1-4, with 8 bases matching TRBD1. V gave up 5 bases and J gave up 8 bases; unmatched junction bases: 10. This CDR3 region has 15 residues. The germline gives CDR1 SGHTA, CDR2 FQGNSA. CDR3 residues: CASSQRTGRGEKLFF. CDR3 DNA: TGTGCCAGCAGCCAGCGGACAGGGCGGGGAGAAAAACTGTTTTTT. The variable domain in full, with the rest retrieved from reference TRBV7-2 and TRBJ1-4, is GAGVSQSPSNKVTEKGKDVELRCDPISGHTALYWYRQSLGQGLEFLIYFQGNSAPDKSGLPSDRFSAERTGGSVSTLTIQRTQQEDSAVYLCASSQRTGRGEKLFFGSGTQLSVL.

This clonotype was seen only a few times. The rearrangement joins TRBV6-6 to TRBJ2-7, with D possibly TRBD2 on 6 matching bases. CDR1 MNHNY and CDR2 SVGAGI come from the germline V gene (reference sequence). The CDR3 runs to 13 residues. Trimming took 2 bases from V and 2 from J, leaving 7 bases between them. CDR3 in amino acids: CASSYREAYEQYV. CDR3 bases: TGTGCCAGCAGTTACAGGGAGGCCTACGAGCAGTACGTC.

In this sample, this clonotype turned up a few times. V and J are TRBV5-4 and TRBJ2-5, with D perhaps matching TRBD1 (5 bases). Germline V gene lookup returns CDR1 SGHNT and CDR2 YYREEE (reference sequence). There are 13 residues in the CDR3. The V gene lost 4 bases and the J gene lost 7 bases, with 14 bases spanning the gap. The CDR3 nucleotides are TGTGCCAGCAGCCAAGACAGCCAGGGGACCCAGTACTTC. Protein sequence: CASSQDSQGTQYF.

This clonotype was found a few times. The V and J genes are TRBV12-3 or TRBV12-4 and TRBJ2-3, with D possibly being TRBD2 (6 bases). There are 14 residues in the CDR3. Deletions cut 4 bases from V and 4 bases from J, with 12 bases between. The CDR3 sequence: CASSSPREPDTQYF. The CDR3 nucleotides read TGTGCCAGCAGTTCCCCCCGGGAGCCAGATACGCAGTATTTT.

V usage is TRBV12-3 or TRBV12-4 and J usage is TRBJ2-1; 11 bases line up with TRBD2. This CDR3 is built from 18 residues. The V segment lost 6 bases and the J segment 2 bases; nucleotides outside the gene matches: 12. CDR3 nucleotides: TGTGCCAGCAGCCCCCTGGGTGGTAGCGGGGGGGCCTACAATGAGCAGTTCTTC. Translation: CASSPLGGSGGAYNEQFF.

Ten or more counts support this clonotype. Here the CDR3 reads CSARGVGSPLHF. CDR3 sequence (DNA): TGCAGTGCTAGGGGGGTGGGATCACCCCTCCACTTT. The V call is TRBV20-1, the J call TRBJ1-6; a possible D gene is TRBD1 (5 bases). In germline, CDR1 is DFQATT, CDR2 SNEGSKA (reference sequence). The CDR3 is 12 residues long. Trimming left V 3 bases short and J 10 bases short, with 10 bases between.

This clonotype was counted ten times or more. The chain is built from TRBV20-1 and TRBJ2-3, with D perhaps being TRBD1 or TRBD2 (5 bases each). This CDR3 contains 13 residues. The V and J ends lost 3 bases and 5 bases respectively, with 12 bases between them. The germline gives CDR1 DFQATT, CDR2 SNEGSKA (reference sequence). The DNA for the CDR3 is TGCAGTGCTAGGCCTGGGGGAAGAGATACGCAGTATTTT. This encodes CSARPGGRDTQYF.

This clonotype has ten or more counts. The rearrangement uses TRBV20-1 and TRBJ1-6, with 8 bases aligning to TRBD1. This CDR3 has 15 residues. The germline V gene has CDR1 DFQATT and CDR2 SNEGSKA (reference sequence). Trimming cost V 5 bases and J 3 bases; bases outside gene matches: 6. The CDR3 DNA follows: TGCAGTGCTTTGACAGGGGTCATCTATAATTCACCCCTCCACTTT. Residues: CSALTGVIYNSPLHF.

The J gene is TRBJ2-3, the V gene TRBV5-6; D call uncertain. The CDR3 loop spans 14 amino acids. Deletions cut 2 bases from V and 0 bases from J, with 7 bases between. Per the germline V gene, CDR1 is SGHDT and CDR2 is YYEEEE. This CDR3 reads CASSFFGSTDTQYF. The CDR3 DNA follows: TGTGCCAGCAGCTTCTTCGGGAGCACAGATACGCAGTATTTT.

At least ten counts were recorded for this clonotype. The CDR3 nucleotides read TGTGCCAGCAGCTACGACCCTCTCAATGAGCAGTTCTTC. It translates to CASSYDPLNEQFF. The chain uses TRBV7-2 and TRBJ2-1; D ambiguous. This CDR3 is 13 amino acids long. Trimming removed 4 bases from V and 6 bases from J, with 10 bases in between. Germline loops: CDR1 SGHTA, CDR2 FQGNSA.

The gene calls are TRBV7-7 and TRBJ2-7, with D unresolved. In germline, CDR1 is SSHAT, CDR2 FNYEAQ (reference sequence). The V end was cut by 5 bases, the J end by 6 bases, with 14 bases between. The CDR3 totals 13 residues. Written as DNA, the CDR3 is TGTGCCAGCAGCCTTAGTCCCCTCGCCGAGCAGTACTTC. Its protein product is CASSLSPLAEQYF.

The chain joins TRBV7-6 to TRBJ2-5; D tentatively fits TRBD1 or TRBD2 (5 bases each). The V gene's germline CDR1 is SGHVS and CDR2 FNYEAQ. Trimming cost V 1 base and J 1 base, with 10 bases left between them. The CDR3 has 15 amino acids. CDR3 protein: CASSLVPGRQETQYF. CDR3 DNA sequence: TGTGCCAGCAGCTTAGTTCCGGGACGCCAAGAGACCCAGTACTTC. The whole variable domain, remainder taken from reference TRBV7-6 and TRBJ2-5, is GAGVSQSPRYKVTKRGQDVALRCDPISGHVSLYWYRQALGQGPEFLTYFNYEAQQDKSGLPNDRFSAERPEGSISTLTIQRTEQRDSAMYRCASSLVPGRQETQYFGPGTRLLVL.